One sample yielded the 2 T cell receptor beta chains listed below, sequenced in a study of cytomegalovirus exposure and HLA in healthy donors. Primers for the PCR totalled 60 Vbeta and 13 Jbeta. TCRdb keeps only in-frame clones here, not all; method: immunoSEQ multiplex PCR. The sample includes approximately 150,000 clones, over 60% of them seen just once. Source material: PBMCs. Receptors originate from a male donor in good health and CMV-seronegative.

The gene calls are TRBV4-1 and TRBJ2-7; TRBD1 is a possible D gene (8 bases). Deletions cut 6 bases from V and 2 bases from J, with 14 bases between. This CDR3 has 14 amino acids. Looked up from germline, CDR1 is MGHRA and CDR2 is YSYEKL. CDR3: CASSTGGEAYEQYF. CDR3 sequence (DNA): TGCGCCAGCAGTACAGGGGGGGAAGCCTACGAGCAGTACTTC.

The rearrangement uses TRBV5-1 and TRBJ1-4; 9 nucleotides agree with TRBD1. V lost 1 base, J lost 8 bases, and 6 bases stayed unmatched. CDR1 is SGHRS, CDR2 YFSETQ, per germline. CDR3 length: 15 residues. This CDR3 reads CASSLMGQGREKLFF. CDR3 DNA sequence: TGCGCCAGCAGCTTGATGGGACAGGGACGGGAAAAACTGTTTTTT.